The 2 T cell receptor beta chains listed next were all sequenced from one sample in a study of T-cell memory formation after mild COVID-19. One entry per CDR3 protein, called by TCRdb with MiXCR from the 5' RACE reads. The profile shows 300,000 to 350,000 distinct CDR3 sequences, more than 13% of them singletons. Sequences were obtained from PBMCs or a T cell subset sorted from them (not recorded which). The receptors were gathered from a man between 18 and 29 years old who had mild COVID-19 (a few samples of this study predate the infection). Cell type and time point are not known.

The chain links TRBV2 to TRBJ2-6, with unresolved D. The CDR3 spans 12 residues. The V end was cut by 9 bases, the J end by 0 bases, with 3 bases between. Germline CDR1 SNHLY, CDR2 FYNNEI. In nucleotides, the CDR3 is TGTGCCAGACTCTCTGGGGCCAACGTCCTGACTTTC. This codes for CARLSGANVLTF.

The rearrangement links TRBV12-3 or TRBV12-4 to TRBJ2-7; TRBD2 is a possible D gene (6 bases). The CDR3 has 12 residues. V was trimmed by 3 bases and J by 6 bases, leaving 9 bases between them. The CDR3: CASSFLGGEQYV. DNA for the CDR3: TGTGCCAGCAGTTTCCTGGGAGGCGAGCAGTACGTC.